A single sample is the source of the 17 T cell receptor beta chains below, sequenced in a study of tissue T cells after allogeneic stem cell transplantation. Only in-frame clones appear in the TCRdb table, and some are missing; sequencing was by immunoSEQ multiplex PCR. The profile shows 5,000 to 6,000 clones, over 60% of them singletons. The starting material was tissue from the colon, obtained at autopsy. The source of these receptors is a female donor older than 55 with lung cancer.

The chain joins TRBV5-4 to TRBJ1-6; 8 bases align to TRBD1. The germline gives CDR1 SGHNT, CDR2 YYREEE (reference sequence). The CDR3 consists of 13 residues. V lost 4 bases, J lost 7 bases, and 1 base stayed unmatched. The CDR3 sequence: CASSDRGNSPLHF. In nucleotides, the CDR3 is TGTGCCAGCAGCGACAGGGGCAATTCACCCCTCCACTTT.

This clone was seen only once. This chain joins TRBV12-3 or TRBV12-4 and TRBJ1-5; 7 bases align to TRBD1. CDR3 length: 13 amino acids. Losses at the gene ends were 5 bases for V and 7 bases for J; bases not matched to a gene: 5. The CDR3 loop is CASSTQGDQPQHF. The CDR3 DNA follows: TGTGCCAGCAGTACGCAGGGGGACCAGCCCCAGCATTTT.

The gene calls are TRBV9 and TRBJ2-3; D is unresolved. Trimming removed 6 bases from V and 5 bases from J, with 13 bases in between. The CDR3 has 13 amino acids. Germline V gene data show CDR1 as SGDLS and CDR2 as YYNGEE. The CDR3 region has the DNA TGTGCCAGCACTAAGGTTACGATAGATACGCAGTATTTT. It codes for CASTKVTIDTQYF.

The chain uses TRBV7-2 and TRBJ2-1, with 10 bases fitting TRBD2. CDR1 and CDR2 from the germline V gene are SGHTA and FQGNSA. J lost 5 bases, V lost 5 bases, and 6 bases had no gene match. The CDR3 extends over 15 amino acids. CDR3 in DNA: TGTGCCAGCAGCCAGAGCGGGGGGGCGAACAATGAGCAGTTCTTC. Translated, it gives CASSQSGGANNEQFF.

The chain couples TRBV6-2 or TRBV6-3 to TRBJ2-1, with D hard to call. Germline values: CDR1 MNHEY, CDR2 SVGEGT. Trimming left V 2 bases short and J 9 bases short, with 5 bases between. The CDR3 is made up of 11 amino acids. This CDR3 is CASSYPSEQFF. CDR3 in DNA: TGTGCCAGCAGTTACCCCAGTGAGCAGTTCTTC.

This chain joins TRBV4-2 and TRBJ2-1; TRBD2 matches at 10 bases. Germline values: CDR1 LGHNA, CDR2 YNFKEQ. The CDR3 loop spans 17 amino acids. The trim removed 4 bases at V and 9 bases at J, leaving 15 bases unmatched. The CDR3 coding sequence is TGTGCCAGCAGCCTCGTCCTAGCGGGGGCATCTGTTGGTGAGCAGTTCTTC. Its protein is CASSLVLAGASVGEQFF.

The CDR3 region has the DNA TGTGCCAGCAGTGAAGCAGAGAGATATGGCTACACCTTC. Amino acids: CASSEAERYGYTF. The V gene is TRBV2, the J gene TRBJ1-2; D not certain. The CDR3 totals 13 residues. Germline CDR1 SNHLY, CDR2 FYNNEI. Trimming pared 0 bases from V and 5 bases from J, leaving 7 bases between. The full variable domain, in which reference TRBV2 and TRBJ1-2 provide the parts outside the CDR3, is EPEVTQTPSHQVTQMGQEVILRCVPISNHLYFYWYRQILGQKVEFLVSFYNNEISEKSEIFDDQFSVERPDGSNFTLKIRSTKLEDSAMYFCASSEAERYGYTFGSGTRLTVV.

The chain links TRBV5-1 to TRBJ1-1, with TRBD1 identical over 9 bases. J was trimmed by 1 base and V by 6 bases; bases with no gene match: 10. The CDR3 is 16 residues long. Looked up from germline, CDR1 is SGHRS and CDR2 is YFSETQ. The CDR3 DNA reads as TGCGCCAGCACCCCGGATACAGGGGGCGCGAACACTGAAGCTTTCTTT. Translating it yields CASTPDTGGANTEAFF. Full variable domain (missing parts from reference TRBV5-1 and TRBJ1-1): KAGVTQTPRYLIKTRGQQVTLSCSPISGHRSVSWYQQTPGQGLQFLFEYFSETQRNKGNFPGRFSGRQFSNSRSEMNVSTLELGDSALYLCASTPDTGGANTEAFFGQGTRLTVV.

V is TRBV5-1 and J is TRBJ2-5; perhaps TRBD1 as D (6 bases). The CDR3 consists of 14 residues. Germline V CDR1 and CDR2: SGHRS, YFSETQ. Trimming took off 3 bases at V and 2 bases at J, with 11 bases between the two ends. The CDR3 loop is CASSSDSTQETQYF. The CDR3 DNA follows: TGCGCCAGCAGCTCGGACAGCACGCAAGAGACCCAGTACTTC.

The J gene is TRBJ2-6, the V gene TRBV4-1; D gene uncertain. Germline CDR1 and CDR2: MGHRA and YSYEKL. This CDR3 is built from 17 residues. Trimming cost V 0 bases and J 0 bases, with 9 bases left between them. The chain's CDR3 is CASSQDALSSGANVLTF. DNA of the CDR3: TGCGCCAGCAGCCAAGACGCCCTCAGCTCTGGGGCCAACGTCCTGACTTTC.

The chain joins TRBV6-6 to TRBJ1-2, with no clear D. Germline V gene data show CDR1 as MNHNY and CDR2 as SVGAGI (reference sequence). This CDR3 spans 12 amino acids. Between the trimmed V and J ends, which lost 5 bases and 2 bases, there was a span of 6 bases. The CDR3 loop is CASSVGNYGYTF. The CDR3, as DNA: TGTGCCAGCAGTGTGGGAAACTATGGCTACACCTTC.

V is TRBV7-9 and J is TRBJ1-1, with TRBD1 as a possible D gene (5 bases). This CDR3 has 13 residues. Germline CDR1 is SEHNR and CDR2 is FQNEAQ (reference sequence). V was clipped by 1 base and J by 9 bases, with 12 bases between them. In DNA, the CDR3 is TGTGCCAGCAGCTTAGATGGCAGGGCGAAAGCTTTCTTT. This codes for CASSLDGRAKAFF.

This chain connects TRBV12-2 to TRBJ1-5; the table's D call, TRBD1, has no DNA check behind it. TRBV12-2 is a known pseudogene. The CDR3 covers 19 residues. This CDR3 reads CASRSPFGADEDSNQPQHF. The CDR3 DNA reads TGTGCAAGTCGCTCGCCCTTTGGGGCAGACGAAGATAGCAATCAGCCCCAGCATTTT.

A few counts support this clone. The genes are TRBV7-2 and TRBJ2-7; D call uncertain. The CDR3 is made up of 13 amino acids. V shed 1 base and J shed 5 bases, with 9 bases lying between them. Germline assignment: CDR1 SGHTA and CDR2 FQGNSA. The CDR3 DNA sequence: TGTGCCAGCAGCTTAGGTAGACCCAACGAGCAGTACTTC. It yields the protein CASSLGRPNEQYF.

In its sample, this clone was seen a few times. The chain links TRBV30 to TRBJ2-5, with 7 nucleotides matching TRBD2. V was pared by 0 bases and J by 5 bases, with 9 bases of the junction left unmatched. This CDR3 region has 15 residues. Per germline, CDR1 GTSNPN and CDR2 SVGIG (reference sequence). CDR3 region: CAWSVTGRQSETQYF. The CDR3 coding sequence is TGTGCCTGGAGTGTAACCGGGAGGCAATCGGAGACCCAGTACTTC.

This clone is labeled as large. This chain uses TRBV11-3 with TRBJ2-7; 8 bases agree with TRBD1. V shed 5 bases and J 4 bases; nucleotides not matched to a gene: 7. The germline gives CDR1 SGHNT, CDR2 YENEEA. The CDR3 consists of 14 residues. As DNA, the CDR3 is TGTGCCAGCAGCCCAGGGGGCGCGGAGTACGAGCAGTACTTC. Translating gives CASSPGGAEYEQYF.

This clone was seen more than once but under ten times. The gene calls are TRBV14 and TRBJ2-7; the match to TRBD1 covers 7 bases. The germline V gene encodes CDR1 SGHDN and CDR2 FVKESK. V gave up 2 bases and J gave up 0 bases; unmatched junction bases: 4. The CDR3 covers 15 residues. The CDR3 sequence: CASSQLQGPSYEQYF. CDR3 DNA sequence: TGTGCCAGCAGCCAACTACAGGGGCCCTCCTACGAGCAGTACTTC.